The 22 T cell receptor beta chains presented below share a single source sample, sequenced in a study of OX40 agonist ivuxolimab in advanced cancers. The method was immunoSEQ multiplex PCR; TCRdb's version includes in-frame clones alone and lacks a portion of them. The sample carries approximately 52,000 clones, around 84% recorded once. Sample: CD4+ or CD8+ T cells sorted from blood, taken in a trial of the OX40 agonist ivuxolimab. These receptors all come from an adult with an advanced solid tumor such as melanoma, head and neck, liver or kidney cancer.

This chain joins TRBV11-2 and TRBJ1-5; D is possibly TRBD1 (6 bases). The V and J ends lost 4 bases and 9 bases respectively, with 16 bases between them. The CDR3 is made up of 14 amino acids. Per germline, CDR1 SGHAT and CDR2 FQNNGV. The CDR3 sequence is CASSSTQGLGPQHF. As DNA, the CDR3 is TGTGCCAGCAGCTCGACCCAGGGGCTAGGGCCCCAGCATTTT.

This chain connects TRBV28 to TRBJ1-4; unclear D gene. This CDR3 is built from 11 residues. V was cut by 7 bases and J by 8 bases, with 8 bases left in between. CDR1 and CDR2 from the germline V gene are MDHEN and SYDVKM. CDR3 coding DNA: TGTGCCAGCAAGCGAGAAGAAAAACTGTTTTTT. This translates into CASKREEKLFF.

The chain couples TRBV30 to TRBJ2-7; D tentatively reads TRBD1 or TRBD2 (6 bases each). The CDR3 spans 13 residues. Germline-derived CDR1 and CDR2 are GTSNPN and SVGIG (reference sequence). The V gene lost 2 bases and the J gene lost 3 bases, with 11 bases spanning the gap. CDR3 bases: TGTGCCTGGAGTCGAGGGGGGCTCTACGAGCAGTACTTC. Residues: CAWSRGGLYEQYF.

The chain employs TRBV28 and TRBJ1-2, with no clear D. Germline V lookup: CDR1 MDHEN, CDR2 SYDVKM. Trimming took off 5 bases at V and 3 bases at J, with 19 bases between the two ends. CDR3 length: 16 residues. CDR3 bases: TGTGCCAGCAGTCGGCTCGGAACAGCGCATGACTATGGCTACACCTTC. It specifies CASSRLGTAHDYGYTF.

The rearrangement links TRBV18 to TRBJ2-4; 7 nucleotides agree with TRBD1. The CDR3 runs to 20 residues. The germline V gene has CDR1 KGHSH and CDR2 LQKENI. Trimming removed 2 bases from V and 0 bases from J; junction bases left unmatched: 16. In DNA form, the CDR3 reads TGTGCCAGCTCACCATACCAGAAAGGGGGCGCGGATCTAGCCAAAAACATTCAGTACTTC. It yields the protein CASSPYQKGGADLAKNIQYF.

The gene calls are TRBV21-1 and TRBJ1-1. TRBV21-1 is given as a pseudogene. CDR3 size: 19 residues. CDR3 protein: CASSTTLQTHTASGTEAFF. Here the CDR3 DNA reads TGTGCCAGCAGCACAACCTTACAGACCCATACAGCTAGTGGCACTGAAGCTTTCTTT.

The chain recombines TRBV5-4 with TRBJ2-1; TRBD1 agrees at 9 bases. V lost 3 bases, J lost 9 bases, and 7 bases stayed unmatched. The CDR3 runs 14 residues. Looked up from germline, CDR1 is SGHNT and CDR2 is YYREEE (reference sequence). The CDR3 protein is CASSSGQGEGEQFF. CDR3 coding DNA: TGTGCCAGCAGCTCGGGACAGGGAGAGGGTGAGCAGTTCTTC. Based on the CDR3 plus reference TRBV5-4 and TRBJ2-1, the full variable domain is ETGVTQSPTHLIKTRGQQVTLRCSSQSGHNTVSWYQQALGQGPQFIFQYYREEENGRGNFPPRFSGLQFPNYSSELNVNALELDDSALYLCASSSGQGEGEQFFGPGTRLTVL.

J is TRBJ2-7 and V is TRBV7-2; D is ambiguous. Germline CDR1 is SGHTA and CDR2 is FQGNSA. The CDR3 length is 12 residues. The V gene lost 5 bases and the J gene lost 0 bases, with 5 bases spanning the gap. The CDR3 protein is CASSPPSYEQYF. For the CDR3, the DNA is TGTGCCAGCAGCCCACCCTCCTACGAGCAGTACTTC.

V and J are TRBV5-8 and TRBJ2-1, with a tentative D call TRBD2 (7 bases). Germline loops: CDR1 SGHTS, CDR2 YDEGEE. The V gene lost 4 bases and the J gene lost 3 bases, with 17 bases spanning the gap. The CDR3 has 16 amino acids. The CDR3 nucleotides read TGTGCCAGCAGCGGGGGGGCTAGCCGAAACTACAATGAGCAGTTCTTC. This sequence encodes CASSGGASRNYNEQFF.

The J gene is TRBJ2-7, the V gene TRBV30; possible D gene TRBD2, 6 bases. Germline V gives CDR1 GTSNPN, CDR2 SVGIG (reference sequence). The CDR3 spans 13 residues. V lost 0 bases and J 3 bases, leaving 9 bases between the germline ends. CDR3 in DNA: TGTGCCTGGAGTGTAACCGGGAGCTACGAGCAGTACTTC. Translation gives CAWSVTGSYEQYF. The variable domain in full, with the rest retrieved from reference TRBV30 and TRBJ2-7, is SQTIHQWPATLVQPVGSPLSLECTVEGTSNPNLYWYRQAAGRGLQLLFYSVGIGQISSEVPQNLSASRPQDRQFILSSKKLLLSDSGFYLCAWSVTGSYEQYFGPGTRLTVT.

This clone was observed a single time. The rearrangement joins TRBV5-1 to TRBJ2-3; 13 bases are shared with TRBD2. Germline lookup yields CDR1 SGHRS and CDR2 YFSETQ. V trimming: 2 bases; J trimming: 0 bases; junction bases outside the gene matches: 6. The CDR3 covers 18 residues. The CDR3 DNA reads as TGCGCCAGCAGCTTTTCGACTAGCGGGAGGTCTAGCACAGATACGCAGTATTTT. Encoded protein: CASSFSTSGRSSTDTQYF.

The CDR3 region is CASSSRGANYGYTF. In DNA, the CDR3 is TGTGCCAGCAGCTCCAGGGGCGCTAACTATGGCTACACCTTC. This chain connects TRBV5-6 to TRBJ1-2; TRBD1 is a possible D gene (6 bases). Germline loops: CDR1 SGHDT, CDR2 YYEEEE. Trimming cost V 3 bases and J 0 bases, with 9 bases left between them. The CDR3 is 14 residues long.

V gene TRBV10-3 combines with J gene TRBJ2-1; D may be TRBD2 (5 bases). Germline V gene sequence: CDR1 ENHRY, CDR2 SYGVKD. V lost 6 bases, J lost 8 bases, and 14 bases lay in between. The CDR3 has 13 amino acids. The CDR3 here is CAIRLSLGHEQFF. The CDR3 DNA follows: TGTGCCATCAGATTATCACTAGGCCATGAGCAGTTCTTC.

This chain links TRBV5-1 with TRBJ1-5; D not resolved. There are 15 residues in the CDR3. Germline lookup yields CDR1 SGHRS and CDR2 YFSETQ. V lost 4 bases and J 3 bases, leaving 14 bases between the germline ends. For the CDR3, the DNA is TGCGCCAGCAGCCGAGGTGAAGGGATCAATCAGCCCCAGCATTTT. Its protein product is CASSRGEGINQPQHF.

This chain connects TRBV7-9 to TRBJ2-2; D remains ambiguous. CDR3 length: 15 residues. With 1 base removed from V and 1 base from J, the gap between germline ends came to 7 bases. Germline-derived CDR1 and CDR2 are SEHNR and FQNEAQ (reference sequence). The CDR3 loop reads CASSLGLLNTGELFF. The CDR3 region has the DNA TGTGCCAGCAGCTTAGGCCTCCTGAACACCGGGGAGCTGTTTTTT. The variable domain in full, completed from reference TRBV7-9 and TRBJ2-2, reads DTGVSQNPRHKITKRGQNVTFRCDPISEHNRLYWYRQTLGQGPEFLTYFQNEAQLEKSRLLSDRFSAERPKGSFSTLEIQRTEQGDSAMYLCASSLGLLNTGELFFGEGSRLTVL.

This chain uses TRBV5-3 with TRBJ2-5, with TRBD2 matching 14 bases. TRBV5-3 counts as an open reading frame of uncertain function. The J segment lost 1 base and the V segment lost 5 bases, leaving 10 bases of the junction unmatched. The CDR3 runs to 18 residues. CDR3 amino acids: CARRSGTSGSAFQETQYF. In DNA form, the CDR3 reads TGTGCCAGAAGATCAGGGACTAGCGGGAGTGCCTTCCAAGAGACCCAGTACTTC.

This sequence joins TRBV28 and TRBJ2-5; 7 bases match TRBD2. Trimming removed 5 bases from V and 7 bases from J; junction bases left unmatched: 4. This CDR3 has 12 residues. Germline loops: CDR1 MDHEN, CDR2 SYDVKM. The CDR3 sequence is CASSGSGRTQYF. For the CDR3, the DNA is TGTGCCAGCAGTGGTAGCGGGCGGACCCAGTACTTC.

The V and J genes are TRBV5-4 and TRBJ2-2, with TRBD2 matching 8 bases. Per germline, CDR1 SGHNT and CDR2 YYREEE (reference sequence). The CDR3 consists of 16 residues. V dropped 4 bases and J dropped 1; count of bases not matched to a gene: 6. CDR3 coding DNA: TGTGCCAGCAGCCAAGGTGCGGGGGGGAACACCGGGGAGCTGTTTTTT. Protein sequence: CASSQGAGGNTGELFF.

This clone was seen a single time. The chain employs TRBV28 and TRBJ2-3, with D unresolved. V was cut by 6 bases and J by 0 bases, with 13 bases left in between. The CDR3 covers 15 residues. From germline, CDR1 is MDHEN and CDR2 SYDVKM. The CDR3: CASSPDGLSTDTQYF. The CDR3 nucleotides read TGTGCCAGCAGCCCGGACGGGTTGAGCACAGATACGCAGTATTTT.

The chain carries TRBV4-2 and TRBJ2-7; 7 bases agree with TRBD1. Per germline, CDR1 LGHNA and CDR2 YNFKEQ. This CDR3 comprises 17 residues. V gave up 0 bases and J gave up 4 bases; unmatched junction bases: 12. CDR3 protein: CASSQDLSHRGLYEQYF. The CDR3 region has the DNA TGTGCCAGCAGCCAAGATTTGAGTCACAGGGGTTTGTACGAGCAGTACTTC.

The CDR3, as DNA: TGTGCCAGCCTCCCCCGGCAGGGGAGACTTGAGAACACTGAAGCTTTCTTT. Protein product: CASLPRQGRLENTEAFF. The chain joins TRBV21-1 to TRBJ1-1; the D segment call TRBD1 is taken from the table without a DNA check. TRBV21-1 is a known pseudogene. This CDR3 is built from 17 residues.

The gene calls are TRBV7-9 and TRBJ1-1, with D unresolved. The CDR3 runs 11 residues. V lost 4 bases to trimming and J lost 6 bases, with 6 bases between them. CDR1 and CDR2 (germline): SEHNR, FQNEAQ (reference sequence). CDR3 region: CASSYSPEAFF. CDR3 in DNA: TGTGCCAGCAGCTACAGTCCTGAAGCTTTCTTT.